This T cell receptor beta chain is drawn from a study of regulatory T cells in long-lasting Graves disease listed by TCRdb under 2021. Study-level background: In the newly diagnosed Graves' disease group, patients had been taking antithyroid drugs for less than 3 months. A total of about 33 samples underwent TCR sequencing, from about 13 patients with persistent Graves' disease and 20 or so patients with newly diagnosed Graves' disease. The study was conducted in China and was registered as a clinical trial. Persistent Graves' disease patients were compared with newly diagnosed Graves' disease patients by peripheral blood TCR sequencing and RNA sequencing. Overall study results and their limits: The study examined only peripheral blood because the primary lesion, thyroid tissue, could not be accessed. Persistent patients shared more public clonotypes among themselves (over 2,500) than newly diagnosed patients did (approximately 870). The authors acknowledged the small sample size as a limitation that may reduce accuracy. Sequencing and analysis were limited to the TCR beta chain. Persistent disease showed preferential use of TRBV28, TRBJ1-2 and TRBJ2-5, whereas newly diagnosed disease favored TRBV20-1 and TRBJ2-1. Compared with newly diagnosed patients, persistent Graves' disease patients had lower TCR Shannon entropy and fewer highly expanded clones, which suggests clonal expansion.

Library generation was performed with multiplex PCR. The instrument was an Illumina HiSeq 4000. iRepertoire HTBI primers and Arm-PCR amplification of CDR3 regions were used to construct TCR beta libraries. Gel purification was performed on PCR products prior to sequencing. As for how the authors treated the data: Gene usage analysis of CDR3 amino acid clonotypes relied on the roughly 58 TRBV and around 14 TRBJ segments identified across samples. Filtered high-quality paired reads were merged into contigs using COPE and FqMerger. BLAST was used to align contigs to IMGT TRBV, TRBD and TRBJ reference genes, and CDR3 was defined according to IMGT. Clonotypes above 0.1% frequency were classified as highly expanded clones. Repertoire diversity was measured by Shannon entropy, and V-J evenness by the Gini coefficient. A clonotype found in more than one individual was treated as public. The public reads were reprocessed in TCRdb via fastp at Q25 and MiXCR, keeping in-frame beta chains. A single entry per CDR3 protein holds the most common genes and DNA from its merged rows. The V and J calls were not made by the authors but by TCRdb's processing. This sample is represented by about 530,000 distinct CDR3 sequences; more than 15% of them were singletons. The top ten hold roughly 25% of the sample.

Concerning this clonotype itself: No antigen is known for it. Per-base qualities were not stored, and no clone one base away is much larger.

Trimming costs V 5 bases and J 4 bases, and their ends lie 12 bases apart. From the cysteine through the phenylalanine, the CDR3 covers 14 amino acids. Only the CDR3 portion is preserved as DNA: 42 bases, with reading frame beginning at the first base. The meaning of the sample's time point label: newly diagnosed GD, antithyroid drugs for less than 3 months. For both TCR sequencing and RNA sequencing, RNA was extracted from PBMCs in TRIzol. Graves' disease was diagnosed according to American Thyroid Association guidelines. Patients were recruited from an endocrinology department in Xi'an, China. Each patient gave approximately 10 milliliters of peripheral blood, collected in an EDTA anticoagulant tube. Ficoll Paque Plus density gradient separation was used to isolate PBMCs, and no further T cell sorting was done. RNA quality was checked with an Agilent 2100 Bioanalyzer and agarose gel, and concentration with a NanoDrop 2000.

These data also formed part of another study, on T cells in Graves' hyperthyroidism and ophthalmopathy. From the second report: Stable Graves' hyperthyroidism was defined as the absence of progression to ophthalmopathy over 18 months of follow-up. Hyperthyroidism patients were aged 18 to 65 years and newly diagnosed, with disease duration of less than 2 months. Any patient with an uncontrolled infection, another autoimmune disease, pregnancy or lactation was excluded. Diagnoses relied on clinical symptoms, serum thyroxine and TRAb, thyroid ultrasound and orbital computed tomography. The first round of RT-PCR for the TCR CDR3 was performed with the HTBI primer set and the Qiagen OneStep RT-PCR kit. Blood samples also contained most of the expanded thyroid clonotypes (frequency above 0.001), which suggests that blood repertoires may reflect thyroid immune responses. A 13 V-J signature model separated ophthalmopathy from stable hyperthyroidism, with about 90% sensitivity and 81.08% specificity in cross-validation and 80%/75% in testing. In validation, progression to ophthalmopathy was predicted by the model with 65% to 71% sensitivity and nearly 75% specificity, a median of about 6.8 months before onset. TCR V-J signatures able to tell the groups apart were searched for in a discovery cohort of approximately 95 patients, of whom roughly 42 had Graves' ophthalmopathy and under 65 had stable Graves' hyperthyroidism. Prospective prediction of ophthalmopathy was tested in an independent validation cohort of 18 to 20 hyperthyroidism patients and some 17 patients who later progressed to ophthalmopathy. The 100 discovery patients were randomly split 7:3 into training and test sets. In about 6 Graves' hyperthyroidism patients, the study also compared T-cell repertoires from thyroid tissue with T-cell repertoires from blood. After blood sampling, hyperthyroidism patients were treated with methimazole at a starting dose of 30 mg daily, and ophthalmopathy patients were treated with high-dose intravenous methylprednisolone. Libraries were constructed in a second round of multiplex PCR, after which size selection and purification were performed. The libraries were sequenced on an Illumina HiSeq2000 using paired-end 100 bp reads. Raw data were processed with SOAPnuke, discarding reads with adapters, uncalled bases, mean Phred below 15, or no exact constant-primer or identifier match. High-quality paired reads were merged with COPE v1.2.5, and unique nucleotide sequences were defined as clonotypes. Clonotypes were aligned to IMGT TRBV, TRBD and TRBJ reference segments using MiTCR v1.1. Analysis was restricted to V-J combinations with a frequency above 0.0001, which covered roughly 99% of repertoires. The TCS score was defined as F50 (clonal expansion) divided by E x V (chaos), with BLOSUM62-based TCRdist calculated between CDR3 peptides within each V-J. Welch's t-statistics and random forest reduced around 510 V-J features to 13, which were used in a naive Bayes classifier (R e1071). No statistical method was used to set the sample size in advance, and investigators knew the group allocation. The paper reports TCR Vbeta CDR3 sequencing of fewer than 150 peripheral blood samples: approximately 43 ophthalmopathy, 70 to 85 hyperthyroidism and approximately 17 progressor patients.

Recombination connected TRBV12-3 or TRBV12-4 to TRBJ1-5, with TRBD1 tentatively as D gene (5 bases match). The sequence derives from a woman aged 35-65 years with Graves disease. Donor details come from another sample of the same person, matched by shared clones. This specimen was peripheral blood mononuclear cells (PBMCs), taken at new diagnosis, from a patient treated with antithyroid drugs. In nucleotide form, the sequence is TGTGCCAGCAGTCGGGGCCAGCAAAATCAGCCCCAGCATTTT. Translated, this is CASSRGQQNQPQHF.